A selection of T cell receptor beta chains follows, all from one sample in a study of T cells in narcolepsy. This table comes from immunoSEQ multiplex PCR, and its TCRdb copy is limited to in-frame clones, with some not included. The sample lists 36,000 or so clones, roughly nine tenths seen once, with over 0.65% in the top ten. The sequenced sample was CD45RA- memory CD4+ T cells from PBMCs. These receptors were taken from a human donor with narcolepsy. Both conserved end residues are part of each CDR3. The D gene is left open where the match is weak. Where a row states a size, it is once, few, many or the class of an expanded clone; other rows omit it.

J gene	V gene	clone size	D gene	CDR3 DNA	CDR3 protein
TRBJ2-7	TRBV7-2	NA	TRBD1	TGTGCCAGCAGCTTAGTAATTTCTAGGGGCACAGGGGATGGCGAGCAGTACTTC	CASSLVISRGTGDGEQYF
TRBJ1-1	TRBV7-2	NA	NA	TGTGCCAGCACCCCGTATGCAGTTCCCGTTGAAGCTTTCTTT	CASTPYAVPVEAFF
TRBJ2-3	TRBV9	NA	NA	TGTGCCAGCAGCGTTGAGGGGGGTGGTCCTTGGGATACGCAGTATTTT	CASSVEGGGPWDTQYF
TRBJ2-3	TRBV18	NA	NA	TGTGCCAGCTCACCCCCTGGGGCGAGAGATACGCAGTATTTT	CASSPPGARDTQYF
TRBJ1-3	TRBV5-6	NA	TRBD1	TGTGCCAGCAGCTGGGACAGGGGAACAAACACCATATATTTT	CASSWDRGTNTIYF
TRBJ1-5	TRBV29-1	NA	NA	TGCAGCATCGGGGGAGGAGGTAATCAGCCCCAGCATTTT	CSIGGGGNQPQHF
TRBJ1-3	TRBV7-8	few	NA	TGTGCCAGCAGCTTGCTAGTCTCTGGAAACACCATATATTTT	CASSLLVSGNTIYF
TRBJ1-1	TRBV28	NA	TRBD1	TGTGCCAGCAGTCCACGGACAGGGTCGGGACCTGAAGCTTTCTTT	CASSPRTGSGPEAFF
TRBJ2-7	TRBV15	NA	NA	TGTGCCACCAGCAGAGACATTAGCGAGCAGTACTTC	CATSRDISEQYF
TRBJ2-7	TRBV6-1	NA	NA	TGTGCCACCCATCGGGGGGCGCTCCCCGACGAGCAGTACTTC	CATHRGALPDEQYF
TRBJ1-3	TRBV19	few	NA	TGTGCCAGTAGTGCAGATGACTTCGCTACCATATATTTT	CASSADDFATIYF
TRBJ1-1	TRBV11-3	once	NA	TGTGCCAGCAGCACTACAGGGGAAGCTTTCTTT	CASSTTGEAFF
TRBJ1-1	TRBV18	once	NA	TGTGCCAGCTCGCTCGACAGAAAAGGCACTGAAGCTTTCTTT	CASSLDRKGTEAFF
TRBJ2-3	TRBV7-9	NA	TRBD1	TGTGCCAGCAGCTTAGCGACAGGGAACACAGATACGCAGTATTTT	CASSLATGNTDTQYF
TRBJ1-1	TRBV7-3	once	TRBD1	TGTGCCAGCAGCTCCCAGGGGGCAACTGAAGCTTTCTTT	CASSSQGATEAFF
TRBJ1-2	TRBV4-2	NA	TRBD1	TGTGCCAGCAGCCAAAGCCCGACAGGGGAAGAAAACTATGGCTACACCTTC	CASSQSPTGEENYGYTF
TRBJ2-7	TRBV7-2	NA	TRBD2	TGTGCCAGCAGCTTATTCACGGGAGGCACCTACGAGCAGTACTTC	CASSLFTGGTYEQYF
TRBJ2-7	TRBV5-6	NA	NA	TGTGCCAGCAGTCACTCCTACGAGCAGTACTTC	CASSHSYEQYF
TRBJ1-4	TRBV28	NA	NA	TGTGCCAGCAGTTCCCTGTGGGGGCGGGATCGAGAAAAACTGTTTTTT	CASSSLWGRDREKLFF
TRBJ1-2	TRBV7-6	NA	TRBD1	TGTGCCAGCAGCTTAGCGGACAGGGGGCATGGCTACACCTTC	CASSLADRGHGYTF
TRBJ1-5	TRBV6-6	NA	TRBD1	TGTGCCAGCAGCGGACAGGGGGCGGGTCAGCCCCAGCATTTT	CASSGQGAGQPQHF
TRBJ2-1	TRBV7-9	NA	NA	TGTGCCAGCAGTCTGACAGGTTCTACCTACAATGAGCAGTTCTTC	CASSLTGSTYNEQFF
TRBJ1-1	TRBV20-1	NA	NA	TGCAGTGCTAGTCAGGAGGGCCAAGCTTTCTTT	CSASQEGQAFF
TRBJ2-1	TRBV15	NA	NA	TGTGCCACCAGCAGAGGCGGAAATAATGTGGAGCAGTTCTTC	CATSRGGNNVEQFF
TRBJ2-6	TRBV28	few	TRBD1	TGTGCCACCGCTGGGACAGGGACATCTGGGGCCAACGTCCTGACTTTC	CATAGTGTSGANVLTF
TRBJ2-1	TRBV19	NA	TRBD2	TGTGCCAGTAGTAAATTGGCTAGCGGGACCTACAATGAGCAGTTCTTC	CASSKLASGTYNEQFF
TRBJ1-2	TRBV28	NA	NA	TGTGCCAGCAGTCCGGCCTTAGGGGGGGCTAACTATGGCTACACCTTC	CASSPALGGANYGYTF
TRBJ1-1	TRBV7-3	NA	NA	TGTGCCAGCAGCCAGGGAGGGGGCACTGAAGCTTTCTTT	CASSQGGGTEAFF
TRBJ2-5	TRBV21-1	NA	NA	TGTGCCAGCAGCAAATCAAAGACCCAGTACTTC	CASSKSKTQYF
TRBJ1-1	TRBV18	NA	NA	TGTGCCAGCTCTCGGGACGTGAACACTGAAGCTTTCTTT	CASSRDVNTEAFF
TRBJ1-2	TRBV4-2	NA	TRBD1	TGTGCCAGCAGCCAAGGTGAAGGGACAGGGACGCACTTGTATGGCTACACCTTC	CASSQGEGTGTHLYGYTF
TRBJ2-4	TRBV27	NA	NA	TGTGCCAGCAGTTTAGCGCAGGGAGGGGGCCAATGGATTCAGTACTTC	CASSLAQGGGQWIQYF
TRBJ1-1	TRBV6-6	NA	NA	TGTGCCAGCAGGCTGGACGGCAACACTGAAGCTTTCTTT	CASRLDGNTEAFF
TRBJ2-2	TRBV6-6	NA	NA	TGTGCCAGCAGTTACAGGGCTGGGGAGCTGTTTTTT	CASSYRAGELFF
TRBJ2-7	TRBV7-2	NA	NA	TGTGCCAGCAGCCAAGACTCCAGCGGGTTGCTTTACGAGCAGTACTTC	CASSQDSSGLLYEQYF
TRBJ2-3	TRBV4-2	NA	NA	TGTGCCAGCAGAGAAGACAGGATGGGCACAGATACGCAGTATTTT	CASREDRMGTDTQYF
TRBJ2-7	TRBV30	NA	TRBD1	TGTGCCTGGAGTGCAGGACAGGGCTGGGGGGAGCAGTACTTC	CAWSAGQGWGEQYF
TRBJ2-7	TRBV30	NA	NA	TGTGCCCGATCCAGGGGAGGCGAGCAGTACTTC	CARSRGGEQYF
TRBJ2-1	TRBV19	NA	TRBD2	TGTGCCAGTAGTCCCCGGGGACTAGCCATCGACAATGAGCAGTTCTTC	CASSPRGLAIDNEQFF
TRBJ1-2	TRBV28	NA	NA	TGTGCCAGCAGTTTGCGGGACAATAACTATGGCTACACCTTC	CASSLRDNNYGYTF
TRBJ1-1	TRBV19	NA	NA	TGTGCCAGTAGCCCTCGGAACAATGGCCCGAACACTGAAGCTTTCTTT	CASSPRNNGPNTEAFF
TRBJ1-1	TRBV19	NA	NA	TGTGCCAGTAGTATTGGGGCACAGAGGCCAACTGAAGCTTTCTTT	CASSIGAQRPTEAFF
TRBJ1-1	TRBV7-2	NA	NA	TGTGCCAGCAGCGGAGGGGGTAGGCCTGAAGCTTTCTTT	CASSGGGRPEAFF
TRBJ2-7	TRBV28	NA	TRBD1	TGTGCCAGCAGTCCTCGGCCGGGACAGGGGTCCTACGAGCAGTACTTC	CASSPRPGQGSYEQYF
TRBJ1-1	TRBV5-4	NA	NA	TGTGCCAGCAGCTCCCCGACAGGCTCGAACACTGAAGCTTTCTTT	CASSSPTGSNTEAFF
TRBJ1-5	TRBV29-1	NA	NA	TGCAGCGTTGGCCAAAAGGGAACAGGGCCCCAGCATTTT	CSVGQKGTGPQHF
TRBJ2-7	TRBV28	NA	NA	TGTGCCAGCAGTCAGGGGACGCAGGCCAAGAGCTTC	CASSQGTQAKSF
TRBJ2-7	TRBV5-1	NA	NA	TGCGCCAGCAGCGCCCGGGCGGGGATAAGCTCCTACGAGCAGTACTTC	CASSARAGISSYEQYF
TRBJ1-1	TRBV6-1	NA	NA	TGTGCCAGCAGTGTGGAGGGTATGAACACTGAAGCTTTCTTT	CASSVEGMNTEAFF
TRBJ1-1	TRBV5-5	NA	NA	TGTGCCAGCAGCTTATCTCCCGCGAGGACTGAAGCTTTCTTT	CASSLSPARTEAFF
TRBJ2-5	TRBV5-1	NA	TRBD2	TGCGCCAGCAGCCCTCTGAGACTAGCGGGAGAAGAGACCCAGTACTTC	CASSPLRLAGEETQYF
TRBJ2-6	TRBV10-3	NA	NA	TGTGCCATCAGGGACACCCTATTCTCTGGGGCCAACGTCCTGACTTTC	CAIRDTLFSGANVLTF
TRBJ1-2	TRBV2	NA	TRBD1	TGTGCCAGCAGGGGGAACAGGGGATTCGCTTATGGCTACACCTTC	CASRGNRGFAYGYTF
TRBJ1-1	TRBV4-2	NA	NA	TGTGCCAGCAGCATACAGGGCCGGGACACTGAAGCTTTCTTT	CASSIQGRDTEAFF
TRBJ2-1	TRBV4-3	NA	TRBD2	TGCGCCAGCAGCCGGGGACTAGCGGGAGTGAATGAGCAGTTCTTC	CASSRGLAGVNEQFF
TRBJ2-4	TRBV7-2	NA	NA	TGTGCCAGCAGCTCCGGAGGTGAGGACATTCAGTACTTC	CASSSGGEDIQYF
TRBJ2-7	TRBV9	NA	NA	TGTGCCAGCAGCATAACTTCGGGGCTAGTATTAGACGAGCAGTACTTC	CASSITSGLVLDEQYF
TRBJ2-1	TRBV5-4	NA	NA	TGTGCCAGCACCGTGGATCCTGGGGGCAATGAGCAGTTCTTC	CASTVDPGGNEQFF